The clone carrying this TCR beta chain was seen more than once but under ten times. One entry per CDR3 protein results from TCRdb running MiXCR on the RT-PCR reads. The data contain fewer than 800,000 distinct CDR3 sequences, approximately 15% of them seen just once; the ten biggest clones take up 3.6%. Sequenced sample: memory CD4+ T cells from blood. The clonotype comes from a female donor in good health, serving as a healthy control.

CDR3 region: CASSPDRGFNQPQHF. The CDR3 bases are TGTGCCAGCAGCCCCGACAGGGGCTTCAATCAGCCCCAGCATTTT. The chain employs TRBV7-2 and TRBJ1-5, with 8 bases that match TRBD1. Germline-derived CDR1 and CDR2 are SGHTA and FQGNSA. The CDR3 has 15 residues. Germline trimming cut 5 bases from V and 3 bases from J; bases unmatched to any gene: 6.